One TCR beta chain is described in this entry. The sample comes from a study of control samples from healthy donors and cancer patients. Libraries were prepared by immunoSEQ multiplex PCR; TCRdb keeps only in-frame clonotypes and omits some of them. The sample lists fewer than 40,000 clones, about 93% occurring once. CDR3 length: 15 residues. V lost 0 bases, J lost 1 base, and 10 bases lay in between. Germline CDR1 reads SGHRS; CDR2 reads YFSETQ. Sequenced sample: PBMCs. The source of this sequence is a man aged 35 to 55 with colorectal cancer. This sequence joins TRBV5-1 and TRBJ1-2; D remains unclear. This chain's CDR3 is CASSLGGEGNYGYTF. In DNA, the CDR3 is TGCGCCAGCAGCTTGGGGGGAGAGGGTAACTATGGCTACACCTTC.